These 29 T cell receptor beta chains originate from one sample sequenced in a study of cytomegalovirus exposure and HLA in healthy donors. PCR involved 60 Vbeta and 13 Jbeta primers. Profiled with immunoSEQ multiplex PCR; TCRdb holds only in-frame clones, not every one. The sample yields about 82,000 clones, 70% to 85% seen once. The specimen sequenced was PBMCs. The receptor set was obtained from a man in his sixties in good health and CMV-seronegative.

This sequence joins TRBV11-2 and TRBJ2-1, with D perhaps matching TRBD1 (5 bases). CDR1 and CDR2 (germline): SGHAT, FQNNGV. V lost 1 base, J lost 2 bases, and 9 bases lay in between. The CDR3 loop spans 15 amino acids. This chain's CDR3 is CASSLGQSTYNEQFF. In nucleotides, the CDR3 is TGTGCCAGCAGCTTAGGACAGTCCACCTACAATGAGCAGTTCTTC. Using reference TRBV11-2 and TRBJ2-1 for the parts outside the CDR3, the full variable domain is EAGVAQSPRYKIIEKRQSVAFWCNPISGHATLYWYQQILGQGPKLLIQFQNNGVVDDSQLPKDRFSAERLKGVDSTLKIQPAKLEDSAVYLCASSLGQSTYNEQFFGPGTRLTVL.

In its sample, this clone is medium-sized. The chain recombines TRBV4-3 with TRBJ2-1; 10 bases are shared with TRBD2. V lost 4 bases, J lost 8 bases, and 14 bases stayed unmatched. The CDR3 consists of 17 residues. Germline CDR1 LGHNA, CDR2 YSLEER. The chain's CDR3 is CASSPGSGLALGDEQFF. In nucleotides, the CDR3 is TGCGCCAGCAGCCCGGGCTCGGGACTAGCGTTGGGGGATGAGCAGTTCTTC.

The chain carries TRBV21-1 and TRBJ2-5; the tabulated D call, TRBD2, remains unverified against the DNA. TRBV21-1 is deemed a pseudogene. CDR3 size: 17 residues. The CDR3 DNA sequence: TGTGCCAGCAGCAAAGTATTCCTAGCGGGGGGTCAAGAGACCCAGTACTTC. The encoded protein is CASSKVFLAGGQETQYF.

The rearrangement uses TRBV7-2 and TRBJ1-2; D is possibly TRBD1 (6 bases). Germline V gene lookup returns CDR1 SGHTA and CDR2 FQGNSA. The CDR3 covers 15 residues. V lost 0 bases and J 1 base, leaving 9 bases between the germline ends. CDR3 in amino acids: CASSLAGGGNYGYTF. CDR3 in DNA: TGTGCCAGCAGCTTAGCAGGGGGTGGTAACTATGGCTACACCTTC.

This chain uses TRBV5-4 with TRBJ2-7; 7 nucleotides line up with TRBD1. The CDR3 spans 13 residues. The trim removed 6 bases at V and 2 bases at J, leaving 5 bases unmatched. CDR1 and CDR2 from the germline V gene are SGHNT and YYREEE (reference sequence). CDR3 in amino acids: CASTAQGTYEQYF. DNA of the CDR3: TGTGCCAGCACCGCACAGGGGACCTACGAGCAGTACTTC.

The chain joins TRBV5-1 to TRBJ1-1; tentative D call: TRBD1 (6 bases). Per germline, CDR1 SGHRS and CDR2 YFSETQ. The CDR3 sequence is 14 residues long. The ends were cut back, 4 bases at V and 3 bases at J, with 13 bases in the middle. This chain's CDR3 is CASSTGQFYTEAFF. The CDR3 DNA follows: TGCGCCAGCAGCACAGGACAGTTCTACACTGAAGCTTTCTTT.

V gene TRBV6-5 combines with J gene TRBJ2-3; 9 bases fit TRBD2. Germline V lookup: CDR1 MNHEY, CDR2 SVGAGI. The CDR3 is 15 residues long. V lost 2 bases and J lost 2; bases outside the gene matches: 2. As DNA, the CDR3 is TGTGCCAGCAGTTACCTAGCGGGGTACACAGATACGCAGTATTTT. Protein product: CASSYLAGYTDTQYF.

This clone occurred a few times. The CDR3 region is CASSLSGRSDEQYF. The DNA of the CDR3 is TGCGCCAGCAGCTTAAGCGGGAGAAGCGACGAGCAGTACTTC. The gene calls are TRBV5-1 and TRBJ2-7, with TRBD2 matching 8 bases. CDR3 size: 14 residues. V trimming: 2 bases; J trimming: 5 bases; junction bases outside the gene matches: 6. Germline V gene sequence: CDR1 SGHRS, CDR2 YFSETQ.

This clone was seen more than once but under ten times. The V and J genes are TRBV5-6 and TRBJ2-7, with 9 nucleotides matching TRBD1. CDR1 and CDR2 (germline): SGHDT, YYEEEE. V lost 0 bases to trimming and J lost 6 bases; unmatched junction nucleotides: 7. This CDR3 has 15 amino acids. Here the CDR3 reads CASSLVGTGSREQYF. In DNA, the CDR3 is TGTGCCAGCAGCTTGGTTGGGACAGGGTCGCGCGAGCAGTACTTC.

On this clone itself: The sample contains more than one DNA sequence encoding this CDR3. J is TRBJ2-3 and V is TRBV10-2, with 9 bases lining up with TRBD1. Germline CDR1 WSHSY, CDR2 SAAADI. The CDR3 extends over 14 amino acids. The trim removed 0 bases at V and 5 bases at J, leaving 0 bases unmatched. The CDR3 region has the DNA TGCGCCAGCAGTGAGTCGACAGGGGGAGATACGCAGTATTTT. This gives the protein CASSESTGGDTQYF.

The chain joins TRBV30 to TRBJ1-1; D is unresolved. This CDR3 is 14 amino acids long. Germline values: CDR1 GTSNPN, CDR2 SVGIG (reference sequence). V was trimmed by 3 bases and J by 0 bases, leaving 11 bases between them. CDR3 protein: CAWSVLHLNTEAFF. CDR3 coding DNA: TGTGCCTGGAGCGTTTTACACCTGAACACTGAAGCTTTCTTT.

The rearrangement uses TRBV7-8 and TRBJ2-2; 9 bases align to TRBD2. V lost 3 bases, J lost 6 bases, and 5 bases stayed unmatched. This CDR3 contains 15 residues. Germline V gene data show CDR1 as SGHVS and CDR2 as FQNEAQ. CDR3 residues: CASSFPSGMAGELFF. The CDR3 DNA is TGTGCCAGCAGCTTCCCTAGCGGGATGGCCGGGGAGCTGTTTTTT.

The chain couples TRBV4-3 to TRBJ2-3, with 9 bases identical to TRBD2. Germline assignment: CDR1 LGHNA and CDR2 YSLEER. V lost 1 base to trimming and J lost 4 bases; unmatched junction nucleotides: 6. The CDR3 is 16 residues long. The DNA of the CDR3 is TGCGCCAGCAGCCAAGGAGCGGGGGGTGGGGCAGATACGCAGTATTTT. This sequence encodes CASSQGAGGGADTQYF.

This clone appeared a single time. This chain uses TRBV15 with TRBJ2-1, with 10 bases identical to TRBD2. Germline CDR1 is LNHNV and CDR2 is YYDKDF (reference sequence). The V and J ends lost 5 bases and 5 bases, in that order; junction bases with no gene match: 9. The CDR3 is 16 residues long. The CDR3 DNA reads TGTGCCACCAGCCCATTCGGGACTAGCGAGAACAATGAGCAGTTCTTC. Its translation is CATSPFGTSENNEQFF.

This rearrangement joins TRBV5-4 to TRBJ2-5; tentative D call: TRBD2 (6 bases). Trimming shortened V by 3 bases and J by 4 bases, and 16 bases separated the two germline ends. The CDR3 runs to 15 residues. The germline CDR1 and CDR2 sequences are SGHNT and YYREEE (reference sequence). The CDR3 coding sequence is TGTGCCAGCAGCTCGGGGCGGGGAGTCTTAGAGACCCAGTACTTC. The encoded protein is CASSSGRGVLETQYF.

The chain combines TRBV5-4 with TRBJ2-5; maybe TRBD1 (6 bases). V gave up 2 bases and J gave up 5 bases, with 19 bases separating them. CDR3 length: 16 amino acids. Germline CDR1 is SGHNT and CDR2 is YYREEE (reference sequence). The CDR3 region has the DNA TGTGCCAGCAGCTTTAGCGCGACCCAGCAGGGGGAGACCCAGTACTTC. Its protein is CASSFSATQQGETQYF.

The rearrangement uses TRBV5-1 and TRBJ1-2; TRBD1 might be the D (5 bases). The V end lost 2 bases, the J end lost 4 bases, and 12 bases lay between the germline ends. The CDR3 consists of 14 residues. Germline V gene lookup returns CDR1 SGHRS and CDR2 YFSETQ. CDR3 sequence: CASSFAGQSYGYTF. CDR3 bases: TGCGCCAGCAGCTTCGCGGGGCAATCCTATGGCTACACCTTC. Together with reference TRBV5-1 and TRBJ1-2, the CDR3 gives the full variable domain: KAGVTQTPRYLIKTRGQQVTLSCSPISGHRSVSWYQQTPGQGLQFLFEYFSETQRNKGNFPGRFSGRQFSNSRSEMNVSTLELGDSALYLCASSFAGQSYGYTFGSGTRLTVV.

In this sample, this clone turned up once. The rearrangement links TRBV7-9 to TRBJ2-2; possibly TRBD2 for D (5 bases). Germline values: CDR1 SEHNR, CDR2 FQNEAQ (reference sequence). V gave up 4 bases and J gave up 2 bases, with 14 bases separating them. CDR3 size: 16 residues. For the CDR3, the DNA is TGTGCCAGCAGCTCCCTAAGAGGGCTTAACACCGGGGAGCTGTTTTTT. Amino acid sequence: CASSSLRGLNTGELFF.

The V gene is TRBV19, the J gene TRBJ1-5; maybe TRBD1 (6 bases). V gave up 2 bases and J gave up 2 bases, with 7 bases separating them. The CDR3 contains 14 residues. Germline CDR1 reads LNHDA; CDR2 reads SQIVND (reference sequence). As DNA, the CDR3 is TGTGCCAGTAGTATATACAGGGGCAATCAGCCCCAGCATTTT. This gives the protein CASSIYRGNQPQHF.

In this sample, this clone turned up once. In nucleotides, the CDR3 is TGCGCCAGCAGCTTGGCCGAGGGACTAGCGGGAGACGAGCAGTACTTC. Its protein is CASSLAEGLAGDEQYF. The J gene is TRBJ2-7, the V gene TRBV5-1; 14 positions match TRBD2. This CDR3 has 16 residues. Unmatched junction bases numbered 4, after V lost 0 bases and J lost 5 bases. The germline CDR1 and CDR2 sequences are SGHRS and YFSETQ.

CDR3 DNA: TGTGCCTGGGGGACTAACCAAGAGACCCAGTACTTC. Protein product: CAWGTNQETQYF. This chain links TRBV30 with TRBJ2-5; 7 positions match TRBD2. The CDR3 is 12 amino acids. Germline CDR1 reads GTSNPN; CDR2 reads SVGIG (reference sequence). With 5 bases clipped from V and 0 bases from J, the junction kept 0 bases outside the gene matches.

V and J are TRBV25-1 and TRBJ1-1, with unresolved D. This CDR3 has 14 residues. V was cut by 4 bases and J by 5 bases, with 14 bases left in between. Germline CDR1 reads MGHDK; CDR2 reads SYGVNS. In DNA, the CDR3 is TGTGCCAGCAGTGTCGGGGTTTTTGTGACTGAAGCTTTCTTT. Amino acids: CASSVGVFVTEAFF. Based on the CDR3 plus reference TRBV25-1 and TRBJ1-1, the full variable domain is EADIYQTPRYLVIGTGKKITLECSQTMGHDKMYWYQQDPGMELHLIHYSYGVNSTEKGDLSSESTVSRIRTEHFPLTLESARPSHTSQYLCASSVGVFVTEAFFGQGTRLTVV.

This chain links TRBV5-4 with TRBJ2-3; D unclear. This CDR3 contains 17 residues. Germline V CDR1 and CDR2: SGHNT, YYREEE (reference sequence). V lost 4 bases to trimming and J lost 3 bases, with 21 bases between them. This CDR3 is CASSPDRRTERTDTQYF. The DNA of the CDR3 is TGTGCCAGCAGCCCCGATAGGCGTACAGAAAGGACAGATACGCAGTATTTT.

The V call is TRBV18, the J call TRBJ2-7; TRBD2 aligns across 7 bases. The trim removed 6 bases at V and 1 base at J, leaving 9 bases unmatched. The germline V gene has CDR1 KGHSH and CDR2 LQKENI. The CDR3 spans 15 residues. This CDR3 reads CASSPSAAGSYEQYF. Here the CDR3 DNA reads TGTGCCAGCTCCCCCTCCGCAGCGGGGTCCTACGAGCAGTACTTC.

The J gene is TRBJ2-1, the V gene TRBV7-2, with 11 bases fitting TRBD2. The germline gives CDR1 SGHTA, CDR2 FQGNSA. This CDR3 is 14 amino acids long. V lost 5 bases and J lost 7; bases outside the gene matches: 4. CDR3 sequence: CASSPGLAVNEQFF. The CDR3 region has the DNA TGTGCCAGCAGCCCGGGACTAGCGGTTAATGAGCAGTTCTTC. Looking up the rest from reference TRBV7-2 and TRBJ2-1 gives the full variable domain: GAGVSQSPSNKVTEKGKDVELRCDPISGHTALYWYRQSLGQGLEFLIYFQGNSAPDKSGLPSDRFSAERTGGSVSTLTIQRTQQEDSAVYLCASSPGLAVNEQFFGPGTRLTVL.

This clone was seen once. V gene TRBV6-1 combines with J gene TRBJ1-1; the D is unclear. CDR3 length: 13 residues. The ends were cut back, 4 bases at V and 1 base at J, with 7 bases in the middle. Germline CDR1 reads MNHNS; CDR2 reads SASEGT. The CDR3: CASSGRGNTEAFF. The CDR3 coding sequence is TGTGCCAGCAGTGGCCGGGGGAACACTGAAGCTTTCTTT.

This rearrangement joins TRBV5-5 to TRBJ2-7; D might be TRBD2 (5 bases). CDR1 and CDR2 from the germline V gene are SGHKS and YYEKEE (reference sequence). V lost 6 bases, J lost 0 bases, and 16 bases lay in between. This CDR3 contains 15 residues. CDR3 region: CASIGYEGLSYEQYF. The CDR3 nucleotides read TGTGCCAGCATTGGGTACGAGGGCCTCTCCTACGAGCAGTACTTC.

The chain combines TRBV4-3 with TRBJ2-1, with 10 bases matching TRBD2. This CDR3 has 18 amino acids. Germline V gene sequence: CDR1 LGHNA, CDR2 YSLEER. The V segment lost 0 bases and the J segment 1 base; nucleotides outside the gene matches: 6. CDR3 nucleotide sequence: TGCGCCAGCAGCCAAGATTGGGGGACTAGCGCATCCTACAATGAGCAGTTCTTC. Its protein is CASSQDWGTSASYNEQFF.

The rearrangement links TRBV28 to TRBJ2-7; no firm D call. Germline V gives CDR1 MDHEN, CDR2 SYDVKM. Trimming shortened V by 6 bases and J by 1 base, and 10 bases separated the two germline ends. The CDR3 covers 13 residues. The CDR3 nucleotides are TGTGCCAGCAGCCCTTCCCTTTCCTACGAGCAGTACTTC. The encoded protein is CASSPSLSYEQYF.